This T cell receptor (beta chain) derives from a study of identical twins. V was pared by 0 bases and J by 5 bases, with 14 bases between. Germline values: CDR1 SGHDN, CDR2 FVKESK. The length of the CDR3 is 15 residues. Unique molecular identifiers were present on the cDNA, and a universal primer site came from template switching. TCRdb processed the 5' RACE reads anew with MiXCR; each CDR3 protein has one entry. Of 200,000 to 250,000 distinct CDR3 sequences listed, 5.5% to 7.5% are singletons. The same data also went into a second study, on T cells expressing NK-cell markers.

The sequencing input was CD8+ T cells sorted from blood. V gene TRBV14 combines with J gene TRBJ2-7; weak D call: TRBD1 (6 bases). The clonotype comes from a woman in her late teens or twenties in good health. The chain's CDR3 is CASSQDGRGTHEQYF. The CDR3 DNA sequence: TGTGCCAGCAGCCAAGACGGCAGGGGAACCCACGAGCAGTACTTC. The complete variable domain, with remaining parts taken from reference TRBV14 and TRBJ2-7, reads EAGVTQFPSHSVIEKGQTVTLRCDPISGHDNLYWYRRVMGKEIKFLLHFVKESKQDESGMPNNRFLAERTGGTYSTLKVQPAELEDSGVYFCASSQDGRGTHEQYFGPGTRLTVT.